This TCR beta chain was observed in a study of CD8 T cells in Susac syndrome (dated by TCRdb to the late 2010s). In terms of the full investigation: Among the sequenced Susac syndrome patients, roughly six had clinically active disease and eight or nine were in clinical remission. Susac syndrome patients were therapy-naive, on corticosteroids (some also receiving IVIg), or on IVIg alone at blood withdrawal. The study used repertoire sequencing to test whether antigen drove CD8+ T cell activation and differentiation in Susac syndrome. The clonality of the CD8+ T cell repertoire was compared across about a dozen healthy donors, around 14 Susac syndrome patients and around 16 multiple sclerosis patients. What the authors observed across the whole study: Looking at Susac-specific public clones, the researchers identified under 20 in the total CD8+ repertoire and about 5 in the CD8+ TEMRA repertoire. Clonal expansion was observed in Susac syndrome CD8+ repertoires, with the highest expansion in CD8+ TEMRA cells and greater expansion in clinically active than in remitting patients. The number of individuals in the TCR sequencing and HLA analysis was recognized as being relatively small.

CDR1 and CDR2, per the germline V gene, are SNHLY and FYNNEI. Between the V and J ends, shortened by 10 bases and 2 bases respectively, the junction contains 18 bases. The CDR3 goes from the cysteine to the phenylalanine over 15 residues. Only CDR3 DNA remains: 45 bases, in frame from the first base. High-throughput TCR beta sequencing profiled peripheral blood CD8+ and CD4+ T cells from healthy donors, Susac syndrome patients and multiple sclerosis patients. Susac syndrome patients met recently defined diagnostic criteria for definite or probable disease. Bulk CD8+ and CD4+ T cells were purified by magnetic negative isolation, while CD8+ TEMRA cells were enriched using FACS. Blood was collected in EDTA tubes and processed within 24 hours, with PBMCs isolated through density gradient centrifugation. PBMCs intended for TCR sequencing were cryopreserved in liquid nitrogen and were subsequently thawed in a 37 degrees C water bath. The sorted or isolated CD4+, CD8+ and CD8+ TEMRA cells had a purity of 90% or higher.

A word on this clonotype: No antigen is known for it. No per-base quality is available; no much larger clone lies one base away.

RNA was extracted using the RNeasy kit, and roughly 0.5 to 1 microgram was reverse transcribed with random hexamers. TCR beta CDR3 regions were amplified with the immunoSEQ multiplex PCR assay covering 54 Vbeta and 13 Jbeta segments. PCR amplification bias was corrected using a synthetic template baseline for primer optimization and computational correction. Per the authors' processing: Reads were annotated to V, D and J genes per IMGT and analyzed with immunoSEQ Analyzer, keeping only productive sequences. Clonality was calculated as one minus the Shannon entropy normalized by log2 of the number of productive unique sequences. Public and private clones were assessed among the 100 most prevalent clones of each patient and control. Susac-specific clones were defined as absent from healthy and MS cohorts, over a thousand published viral clones and other ImmuneACCESS disease sequences. TCRdb reanalyzed the raw reads on its own, using fastp at Q25 for trimming and MiXCR for clone calling, and kept in-frame beta chains. Every entry covers one CDR3 protein and lists the most common genes and DNA from its rows. For this entry, the V and J calls and clone size follow TCRdb and not the study's own pipeline. The sample includes roughly 89,000 distinct CDR3 sequences, with 95% to 97% observed a single time. The ten largest clonotypes hold roughly 0.62% of the sample.

Specimen: CD8+ T cells from PBMCs. The TCR was taken from a human donor with Susac syndrome. In this chain, TRBV2 is recombined with TRBJ2-1, with no confidently assigned D gene. DNA sequence: TGTGCCAACACCAACGGGCCCGTCCCCTACAATGAGCAGTTCTTC. Its protein reads: CANTNGPVPYNEQFF.